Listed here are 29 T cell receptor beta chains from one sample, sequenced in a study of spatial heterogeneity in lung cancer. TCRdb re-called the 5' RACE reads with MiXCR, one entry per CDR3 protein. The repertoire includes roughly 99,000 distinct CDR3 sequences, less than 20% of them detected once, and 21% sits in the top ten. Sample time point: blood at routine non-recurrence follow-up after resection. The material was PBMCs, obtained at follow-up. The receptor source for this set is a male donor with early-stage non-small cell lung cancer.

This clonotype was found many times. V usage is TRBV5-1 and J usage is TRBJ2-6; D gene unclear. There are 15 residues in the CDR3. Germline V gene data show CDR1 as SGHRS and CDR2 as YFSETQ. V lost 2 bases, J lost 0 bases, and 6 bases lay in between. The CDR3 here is CASSLGYSGANVLTF. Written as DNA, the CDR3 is TGCGCCAGCAGCTTAGGTTACTCTGGGGCCAACGTCCTGACTTTC.

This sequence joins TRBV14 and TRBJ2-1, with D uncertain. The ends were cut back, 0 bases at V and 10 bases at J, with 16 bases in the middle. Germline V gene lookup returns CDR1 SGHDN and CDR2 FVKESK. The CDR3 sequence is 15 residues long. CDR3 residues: CASSQDLAWAREQFF. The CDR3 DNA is TGTGCCAGCAGCCAAGATCTTGCTTGGGCCAGGGAGCAGTTCTTC.

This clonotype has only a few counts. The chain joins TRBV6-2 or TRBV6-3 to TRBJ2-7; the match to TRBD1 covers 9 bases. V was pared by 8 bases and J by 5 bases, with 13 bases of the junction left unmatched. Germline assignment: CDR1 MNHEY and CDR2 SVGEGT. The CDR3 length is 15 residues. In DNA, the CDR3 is TGTGCCAGCCATCCTTCGGGGACAGGGTACCACGAGCAGTACGTC. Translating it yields CASHPSGTGYHEQYV.

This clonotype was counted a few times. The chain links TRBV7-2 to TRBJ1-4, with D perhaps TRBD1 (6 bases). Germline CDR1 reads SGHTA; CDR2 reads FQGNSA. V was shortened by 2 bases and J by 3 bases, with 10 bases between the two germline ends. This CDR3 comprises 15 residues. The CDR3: CASSLRWGPNEKLFF. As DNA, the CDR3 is TGTGCCAGCAGCTTACGTTGGGGGCCTAATGAAAAACTGTTTTTT.

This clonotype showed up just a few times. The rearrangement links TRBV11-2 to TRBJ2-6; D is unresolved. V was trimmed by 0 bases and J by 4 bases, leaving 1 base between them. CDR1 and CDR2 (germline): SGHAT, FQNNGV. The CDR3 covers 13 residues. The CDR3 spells CASSLEGANVLTF. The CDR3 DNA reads TGTGCCAGCAGCTTAGAAGGGGCCAACGTCCTGACTTTC.

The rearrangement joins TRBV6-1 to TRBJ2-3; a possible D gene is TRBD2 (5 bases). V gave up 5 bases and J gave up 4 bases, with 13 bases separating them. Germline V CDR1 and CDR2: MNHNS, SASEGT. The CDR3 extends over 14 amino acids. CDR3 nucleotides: TGTGCCAGCAGTCAAAGCTTGGGAGCAGATACGCAGTATTTT. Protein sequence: CASSQSLGADTQYF.

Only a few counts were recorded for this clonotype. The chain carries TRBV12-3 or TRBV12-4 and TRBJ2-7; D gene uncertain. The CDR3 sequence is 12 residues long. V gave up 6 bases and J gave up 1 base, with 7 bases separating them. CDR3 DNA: TGTGCCAGCAGCCACAGATCCTACGAGCAGTACTTC. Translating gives CASSHRSYEQYF.

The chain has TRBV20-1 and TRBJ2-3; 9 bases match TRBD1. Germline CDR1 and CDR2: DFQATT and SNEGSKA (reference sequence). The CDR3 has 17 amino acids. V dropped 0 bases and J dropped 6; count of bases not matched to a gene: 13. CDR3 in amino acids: CSARDTLGQGLMDTQYF. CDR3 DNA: TGCAGTGCTAGAGATACCTTGGGACAGGGTTTAATGGATACGCAGTATTTT.

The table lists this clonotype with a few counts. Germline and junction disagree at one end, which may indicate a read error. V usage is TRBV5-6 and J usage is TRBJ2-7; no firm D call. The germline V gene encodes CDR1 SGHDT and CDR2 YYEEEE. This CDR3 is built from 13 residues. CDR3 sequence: CASSLGGYYEQYF. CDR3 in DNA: TGTGCCAGCAGCTTAGGTGGATATTACGAGCAATACTTC.

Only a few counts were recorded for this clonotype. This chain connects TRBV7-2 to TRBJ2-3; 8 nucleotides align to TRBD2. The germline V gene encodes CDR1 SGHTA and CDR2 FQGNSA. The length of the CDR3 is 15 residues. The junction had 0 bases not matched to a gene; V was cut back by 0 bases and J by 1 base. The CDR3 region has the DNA TGTGCCAGCAGCTTAGCTAGCGGGGGCACAGATACGCAGTATTTT. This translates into CASSLASGGTDTQYF. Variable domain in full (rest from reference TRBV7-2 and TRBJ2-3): GAGVSQSPSNKVTEKGKDVELRCDPISGHTALYWYRQSLGQGLEFLIYFQGNSAPDKSGLPSDRFSAERTGGSVSTLTIQRTQQEDSAVYLCASSLASGGTDTQYFGPGTRLTVL.

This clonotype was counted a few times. In DNA, the CDR3 is TGTGCCAGCAGTGCCCTTAGCGGGAGTACAGATACGCAGTATTTT. Protein sequence: CASSALSGSTDTQYF. J is TRBJ2-3 and V is TRBV6-1, with 9 bases identical to TRBD2. This CDR3 is built from 15 residues. Losses at the gene ends were 4 bases for V and 3 bases for J; bases not matched to a gene: 5. The germline gives CDR1 MNHNS, CDR2 SASEGT.

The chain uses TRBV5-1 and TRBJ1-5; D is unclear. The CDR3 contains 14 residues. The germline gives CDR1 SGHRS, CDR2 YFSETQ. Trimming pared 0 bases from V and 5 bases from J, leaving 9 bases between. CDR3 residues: CASSLVGRDQPQHF. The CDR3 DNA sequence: TGCGCCAGCAGCTTGGTTGGACGGGATCAGCCCCAGCATTTT.

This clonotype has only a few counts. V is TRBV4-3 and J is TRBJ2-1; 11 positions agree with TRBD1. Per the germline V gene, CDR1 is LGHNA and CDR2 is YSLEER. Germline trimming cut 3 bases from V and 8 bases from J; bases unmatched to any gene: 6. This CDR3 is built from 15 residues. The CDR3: CASSHPGQGVDEQFF. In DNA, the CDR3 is TGCGCCAGCAGCCACCCGGGACAGGGGGTCGATGAGCAGTTCTTC.

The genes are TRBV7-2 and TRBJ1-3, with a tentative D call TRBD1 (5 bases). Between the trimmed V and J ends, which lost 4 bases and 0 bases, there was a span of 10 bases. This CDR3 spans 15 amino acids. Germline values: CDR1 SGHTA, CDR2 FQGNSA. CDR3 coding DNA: TGTGCCAGCAGCTCGGGACCGGCCTCTGGAAACACCATATATTTT. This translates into CASSSGPASGNTIYF. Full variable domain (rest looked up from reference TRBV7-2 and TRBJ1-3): GAGVSQSPSNKVTEKGKDVELRCDPISGHTALYWYRQSLGQGLEFLIYFQGNSAPDKSGLPSDRFSAERTGGSVSTLTIQRTQQEDSAVYLCASSSGPASGNTIYFGEGSWLTVV.

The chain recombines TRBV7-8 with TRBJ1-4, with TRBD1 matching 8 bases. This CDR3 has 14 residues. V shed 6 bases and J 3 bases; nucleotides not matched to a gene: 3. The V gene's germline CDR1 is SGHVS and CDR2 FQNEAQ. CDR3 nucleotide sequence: TGTGCCAGCAGTCCAGGGGGCTCTAATGAAAAACTGTTTTTT. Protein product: CASSPGGSNEKLFF.

CDR3 region: CASSLGTAERSYEQYF. The CDR3 DNA is TGTGCCAGCAGTCTCGGGACAGCAGAACGATCCTACGAGCAGTACTTC. The chain recombines TRBV12-3 or TRBV12-4 with TRBJ2-7, with 7 nucleotides matching TRBD1. The CDR3 is 16 residues long. The V gene end was trimmed by 5 bases and the J gene end by 1 base; junction bases not matched to a gene: 11.

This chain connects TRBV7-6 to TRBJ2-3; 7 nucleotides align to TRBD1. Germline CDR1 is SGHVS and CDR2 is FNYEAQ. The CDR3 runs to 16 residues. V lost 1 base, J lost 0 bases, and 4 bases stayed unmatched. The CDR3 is CASSLVGTASTDTQYF. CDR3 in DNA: TGTGCCAGCAGCTTAGTTGGGACAGCAAGCACAGATACGCAGTATTTT.

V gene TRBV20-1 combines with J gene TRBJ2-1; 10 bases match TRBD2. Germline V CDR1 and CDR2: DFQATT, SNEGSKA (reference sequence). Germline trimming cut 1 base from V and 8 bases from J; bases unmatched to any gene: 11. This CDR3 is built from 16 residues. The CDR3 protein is CSARGSRSSGSYEQFF. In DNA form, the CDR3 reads TGCAGTGCTAGAGGAAGTAGGTCTAGCGGGAGCTATGAGCAGTTCTTC.

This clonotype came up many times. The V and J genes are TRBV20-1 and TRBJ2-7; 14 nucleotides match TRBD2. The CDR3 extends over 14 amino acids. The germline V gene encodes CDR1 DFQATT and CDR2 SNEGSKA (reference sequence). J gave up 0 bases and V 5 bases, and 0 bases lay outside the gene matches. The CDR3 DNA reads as TGCAGTGCTGGGACTAGCGGGAGCTCCTACGAGCAGTACTTC. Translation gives CSAGTSGSSYEQYF.

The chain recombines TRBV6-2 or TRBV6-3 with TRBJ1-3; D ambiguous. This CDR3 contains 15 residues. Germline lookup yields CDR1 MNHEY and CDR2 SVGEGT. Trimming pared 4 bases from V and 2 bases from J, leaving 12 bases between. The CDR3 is CASSWEAGPGNTIYF. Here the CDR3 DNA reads TGTGCCAGCAGTTGGGAGGCAGGACCTGGAAACACCATATATTTT.

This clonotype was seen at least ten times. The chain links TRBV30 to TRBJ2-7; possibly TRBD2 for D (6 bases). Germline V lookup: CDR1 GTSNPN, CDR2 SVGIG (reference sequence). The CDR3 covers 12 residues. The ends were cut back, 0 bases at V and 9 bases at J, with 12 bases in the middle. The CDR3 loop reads CAWSVTGAVQYF. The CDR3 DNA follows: TGTGCCTGGAGTGTAACGGGAGCGGTGCAGTACTTC.

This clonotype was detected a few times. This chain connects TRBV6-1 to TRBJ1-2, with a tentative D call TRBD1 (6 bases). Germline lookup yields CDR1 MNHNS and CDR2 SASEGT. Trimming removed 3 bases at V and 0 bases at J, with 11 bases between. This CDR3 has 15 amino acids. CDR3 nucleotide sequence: TGTGCCAGCAGTGACCTAAGGACAGCTAACTATGGCTACACCTTC. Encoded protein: CASSDLRTANYGYTF.

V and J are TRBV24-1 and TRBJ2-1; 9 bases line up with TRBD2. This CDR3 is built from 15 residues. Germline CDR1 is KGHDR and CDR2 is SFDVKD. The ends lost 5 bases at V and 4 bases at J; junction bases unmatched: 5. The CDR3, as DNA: TGTGCCACCAGTGGCGGACTAGCGCATTACAATGAGCAGTTCTTC. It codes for CATSGGLAHYNEQFF.

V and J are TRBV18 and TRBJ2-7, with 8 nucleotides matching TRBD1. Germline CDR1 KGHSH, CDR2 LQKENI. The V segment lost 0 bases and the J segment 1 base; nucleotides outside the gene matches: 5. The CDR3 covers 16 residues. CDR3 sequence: CASSPPTGGTSYEQYF. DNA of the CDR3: TGTGCCAGCTCACCACCCACAGGGGGAACTTCCTACGAGCAGTACTTC.

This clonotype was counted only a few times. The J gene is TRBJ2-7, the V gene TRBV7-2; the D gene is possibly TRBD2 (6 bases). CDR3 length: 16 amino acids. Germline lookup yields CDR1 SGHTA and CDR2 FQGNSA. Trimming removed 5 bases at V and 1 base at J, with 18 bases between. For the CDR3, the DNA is TGTGCCAGCAGCGTATCCTGGGGCGGGGCTTCCTACGAGCAGTACTTC. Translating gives CASSVSWGGASYEQYF.

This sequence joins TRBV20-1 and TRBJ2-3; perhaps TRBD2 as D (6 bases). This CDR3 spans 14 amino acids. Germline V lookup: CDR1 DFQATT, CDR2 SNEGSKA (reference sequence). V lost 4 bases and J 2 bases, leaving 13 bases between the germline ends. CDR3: CSANPGLITDTQYF. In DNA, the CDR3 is TGCAGTGCTAATCCGGGACTTATCACAGATACGCAGTATTTT.

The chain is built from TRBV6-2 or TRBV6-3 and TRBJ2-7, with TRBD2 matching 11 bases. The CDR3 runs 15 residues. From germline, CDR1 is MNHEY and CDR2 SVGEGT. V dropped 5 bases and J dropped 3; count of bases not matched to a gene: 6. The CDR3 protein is CASSLGLAAGYEQYV. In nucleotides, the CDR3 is TGTGCCAGCAGTCTGGGACTAGCGGCAGGCTACGAGCAGTACGTC.

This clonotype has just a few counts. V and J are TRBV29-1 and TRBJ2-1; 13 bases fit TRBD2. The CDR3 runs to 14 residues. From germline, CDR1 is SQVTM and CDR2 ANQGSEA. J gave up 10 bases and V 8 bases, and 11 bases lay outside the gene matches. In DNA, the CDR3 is TGCAGCACTGCGGGACTAGCGGGGAAGAGGGAGCAGTTCTTC. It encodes CSTAGLAGKREQFF.

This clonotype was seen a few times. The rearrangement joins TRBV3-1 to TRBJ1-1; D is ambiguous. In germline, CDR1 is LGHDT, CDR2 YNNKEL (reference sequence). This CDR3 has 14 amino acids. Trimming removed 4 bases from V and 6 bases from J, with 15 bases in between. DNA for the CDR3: TGTGCCAGCAGCCGTTCGGGTTGGAGTGCTGAAGCTTTCTTT. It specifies CASSRSGWSAEAFF.